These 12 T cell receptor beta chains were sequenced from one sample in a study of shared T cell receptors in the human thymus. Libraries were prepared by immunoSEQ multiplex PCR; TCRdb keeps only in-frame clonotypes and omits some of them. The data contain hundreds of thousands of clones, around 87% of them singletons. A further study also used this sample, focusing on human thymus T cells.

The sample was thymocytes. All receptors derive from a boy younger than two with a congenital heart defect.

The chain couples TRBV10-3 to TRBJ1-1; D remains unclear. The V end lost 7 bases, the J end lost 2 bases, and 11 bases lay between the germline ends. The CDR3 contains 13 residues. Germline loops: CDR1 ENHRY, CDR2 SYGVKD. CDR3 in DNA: TGTGCCATCACCCCGAGAGATAACACTGAAGCTTTCTTT. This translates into CAITPRDNTEAFF.

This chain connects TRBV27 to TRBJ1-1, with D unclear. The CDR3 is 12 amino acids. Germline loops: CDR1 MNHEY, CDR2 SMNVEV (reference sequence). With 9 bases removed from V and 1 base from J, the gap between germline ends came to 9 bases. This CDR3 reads CARTGSNTEAFF. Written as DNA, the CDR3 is TGTGCCAGGACGGGTTCGAACACTGAAGCTTTCTTT.

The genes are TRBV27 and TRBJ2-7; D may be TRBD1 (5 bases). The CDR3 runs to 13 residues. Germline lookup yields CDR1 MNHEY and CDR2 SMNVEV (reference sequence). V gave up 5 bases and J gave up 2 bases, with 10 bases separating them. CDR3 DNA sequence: TGTGCCAGCAGTGCAGGGCTGACCTACGAGCAGTACTTC. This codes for CASSAGLTYEQYF.

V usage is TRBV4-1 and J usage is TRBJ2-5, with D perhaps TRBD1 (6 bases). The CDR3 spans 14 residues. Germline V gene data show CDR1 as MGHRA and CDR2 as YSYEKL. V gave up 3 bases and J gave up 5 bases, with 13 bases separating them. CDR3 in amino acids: CASSQATGRETQYF. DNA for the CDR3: TGCGCCAGCAGCCAGGCGACAGGTCGGGAGACCCAGTACTTC.

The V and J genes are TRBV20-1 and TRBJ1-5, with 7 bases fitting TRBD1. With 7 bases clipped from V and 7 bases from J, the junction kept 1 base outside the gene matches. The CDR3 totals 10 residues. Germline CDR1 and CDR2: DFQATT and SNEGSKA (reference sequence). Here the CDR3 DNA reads TGCAGTGTAGGGGGCCAGCCCCAGCATTTT. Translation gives CSVGGQPQHF.

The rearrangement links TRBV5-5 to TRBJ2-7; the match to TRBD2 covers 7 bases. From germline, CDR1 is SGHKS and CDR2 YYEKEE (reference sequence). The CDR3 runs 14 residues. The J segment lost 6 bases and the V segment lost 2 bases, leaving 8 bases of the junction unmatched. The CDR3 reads CASSFLVSGTEQYF. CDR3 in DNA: TGTGCCAGCAGCTTTTTAGTGAGCGGGACCGAGCAGTACTTC.

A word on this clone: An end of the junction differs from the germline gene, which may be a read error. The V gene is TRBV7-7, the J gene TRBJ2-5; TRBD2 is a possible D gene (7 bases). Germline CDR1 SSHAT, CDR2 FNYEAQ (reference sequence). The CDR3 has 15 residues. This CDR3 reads CASSLRGGVAETQYF. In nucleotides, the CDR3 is TGTGCTAGCAGCTTAAGGGGGGGGGTGGCAGAGACCCAGTACTTC.

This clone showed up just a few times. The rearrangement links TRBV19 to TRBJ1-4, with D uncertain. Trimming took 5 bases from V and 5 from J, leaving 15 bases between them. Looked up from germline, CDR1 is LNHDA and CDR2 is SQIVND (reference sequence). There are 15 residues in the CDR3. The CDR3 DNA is TGTGCCAGTAGTGAGAGGTTAAAAAGCAATGAAAAACTGTTTTTT. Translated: CASSERLKSNEKLFF.

As DNA, the CDR3 is TGCGCCAGCAGCTTGGCTAGCGGGGGGCCCCTAGACAAAAACATTCAGTACTTC. Translation gives CASSLASGGPLDKNIQYF. This sequence joins TRBV5-1 and TRBJ2-4; 11 bases agree with TRBD2. This CDR3 has 18 amino acids. CDR1 SGHRS and CDR2 YFSETQ come from the germline V gene. Trimming removed 0 bases from V and 3 bases from J; junction bases left unmatched: 8.

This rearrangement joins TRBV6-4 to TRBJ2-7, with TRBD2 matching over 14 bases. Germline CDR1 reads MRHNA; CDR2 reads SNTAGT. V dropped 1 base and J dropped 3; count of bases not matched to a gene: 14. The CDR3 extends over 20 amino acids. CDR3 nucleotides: TGTGCCAGCAGTGACTTCAAAGGCCCGGGACTAGCGGGAGACCACTACGAGCAGTACTTC. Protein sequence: CASSDFKGPGLAGDHYEQYF.

The CDR3 DNA follows: TGTGCCAGCTCACCGCAGACAGGGACCAACTACAATGAGCAGTTCTTC. Translation: CASSPQTGTNYNEQFF. The chain couples TRBV18 to TRBJ2-1, with 7 bases fitting TRBD1. This CDR3 contains 16 residues. Germline CDR1 is KGHSH and CDR2 is LQKENI. After removal of 3 bases from V and 3 bases from J, the junction contained 8 bases not matched to a gene.

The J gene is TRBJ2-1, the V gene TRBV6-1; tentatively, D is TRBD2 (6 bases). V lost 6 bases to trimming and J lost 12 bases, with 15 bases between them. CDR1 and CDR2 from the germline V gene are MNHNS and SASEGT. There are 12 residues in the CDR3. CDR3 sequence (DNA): TGTGCCAGCAGCCTGGACCGGGGGACGCAGTTCTTC. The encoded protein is CASSLDRGTQFF.